This TCR beta chain stems from a study of Ad26.COV2.S vaccination and SARS-CoV-2 variants. The protocol was immunoSEQ multiplex PCR, while the TCRdb copy is restricted to in-frame clones and leaves out a portion. Among about 320,000 clones listed, around four fifths were seen once. V shed 5 bases and J 1 base; nucleotides not matched to a gene: 3. Germline V lookup: CDR1 SEHNR, CDR2 FQNEAQ (reference sequence). This CDR3 has 15 amino acids. Documented treatment: approximately 18 received Ad26.COV2.S at low or high dose, single or two shots; roughly 5 received placebo; per-sample allocation not given. Collection of samples fell on day 63 after the first vaccine or placebo injection.

The specimen was peripheral blood, collected in a trial of Ad26.COV2.S vaccine versus placebo. V usage is TRBV7-9 and J usage is TRBJ2-3, with 10 bases that match TRBD2. The origin of this receptor is a person between 18 and 60 years old who received the Ad26.COV2.S COVID-19 vaccine or a placebo. CDR3 sequence: CASSNLAGGTDTQYF. In DNA, the CDR3 is TGTGCCAGCAGCAACCTAGCGGGGGGCACAGATACGCAGTATTTT. Based on the CDR3 plus reference TRBV7-9 and TRBJ2-3, the full variable domain is DTGVSQNPRHKITKRGQNVTFRCDPISEHNRLYWYRQTLGQGPEFLTYFQNEAQLEKSRLLSDRFSAERPKGSFSTLEIQRTEQGDSAMYLCASSNLAGGTDTQYFGPGTRLTVL.